This passage covers 5 T cell receptor beta chains from one sample sequenced in a study of lymphopenia after photon versus proton radiotherapy. Repertoires were generated with immunoSEQ multiplex PCR, while TCRdb's copy carries only in-frame clones and drops some. The sample has some 29,000 clones; 87% are singletons. The specimen was peripheral blood, collected from a patient treated with proton-based radiotherapy. All receptors derive from a woman aged 55-75 years with cholangiocarcinoma. Some clones in this sample may be carry-over from other donors' samples.

This sequence joins TRBV5-8 and TRBJ1-5, with a tentative D call TRBD1 (5 bases). CDR3 length: 14 residues. CDR1 and CDR2 from the germline V gene are SGHTS and YDEGEE. V was clipped by 4 bases and J by 4 bases, with 12 bases between them. CDR3: CASSGDRGNQPQHF. CDR3 in DNA: TGTGCCAGCAGCGGCGACAGAGGTAATCAGCCCCAGCATTTT.

In this sample, this clone turned up once. The chain is built from TRBV7-9 and TRBJ2-6, with TRBD1 matching over 7 bases. The CDR3 contains 18 residues. Per germline, CDR1 SEHNR and CDR2 FQNEAQ (reference sequence). V trimming: 2 bases; J trimming: 0 bases; junction bases outside the gene matches: 7. Written as DNA, the CDR3 is TGTGCCAGCAGCTTACGGGGACAGACTATCTCTGGGGCCAACGTCCTGACTTTC. This codes for CASSLRGQTISGANVLTF.

The chain links TRBV5-1 to TRBJ2-7; D gene uncertain. V was shortened by 0 bases and J by 2 bases, with 6 bases between the two germline ends. CDR3 length equals 13 residues. Germline loops: CDR1 SGHRS, CDR2 YFSETQ. In DNA form, the CDR3 reads TGCGCCAGCAGCTTGGAGCTCACCTACGAGCAGTACTTC. Residues: CASSLELTYEQYF. Full variable domain (missing parts from reference TRBV5-1 and TRBJ2-7): KAGVTQTPRYLIKTRGQQVTLSCSPISGHRSVSWYQQTPGQGLQFLFEYFSETQRNKGNFPGRFSGRQFSNSRSEMNVSTLELGDSALYLCASSLELTYEQYFGPGTRLTVT.

The V call is TRBV6-1, the J call TRBJ1-3; no clear D gene. From germline, CDR1 is MNHNS and CDR2 SASEGT. There are 15 residues in the CDR3. The V gene lost 5 bases and the J gene lost 0 bases, with 11 bases spanning the gap. CDR3 in amino acids: CASSPTDTSGNTIYF. Written as DNA, the CDR3 is TGTGCCAGCAGTCCCACAGATACCTCTGGAAACACCATATATTTT.

This clone was counted a single time. The chain joins TRBV10-2 to TRBJ2-3; 8 bases are shared with TRBD2. The CDR3 covers 17 residues. CDR1 WSHSY and CDR2 SAAADI come from the germline V gene. With V trimmed by 0 bases and J by 2 bases, 7 bases remained unmatched. The CDR3 DNA reads as TGCGCCAGCAGTGAGTCGTGGGTAGCGGGACCCACAGATACGCAGTATTTT. This encodes CASSESWVAGPTDTQYF.